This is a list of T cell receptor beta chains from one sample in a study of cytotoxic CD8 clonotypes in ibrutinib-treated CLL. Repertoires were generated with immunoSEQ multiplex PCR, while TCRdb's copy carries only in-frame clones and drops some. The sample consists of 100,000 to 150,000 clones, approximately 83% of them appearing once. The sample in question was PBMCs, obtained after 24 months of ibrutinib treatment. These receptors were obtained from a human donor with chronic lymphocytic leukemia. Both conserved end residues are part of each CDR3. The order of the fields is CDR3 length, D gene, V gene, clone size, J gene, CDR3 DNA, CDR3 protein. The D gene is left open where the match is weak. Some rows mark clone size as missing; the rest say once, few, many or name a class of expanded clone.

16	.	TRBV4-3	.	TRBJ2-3	TGCGCCAGCAGCCAAGATCGGTGGGGGAGTTCCGATACGCAGTATTTT	CASSQDRWGSSDTQYF
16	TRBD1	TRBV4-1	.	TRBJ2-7	TGCGCCAGCAGCCGAACTTTCCGGGACAGTATTTACGAGCAGTACTTC	CASSRTFRDSIYEQYF
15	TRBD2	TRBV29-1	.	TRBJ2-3	TGCAGCGTTGAAGCGGCGGGAGGGTCTGGAGATACGCAGTATTTT	CSVEAAGGSGDTQYF
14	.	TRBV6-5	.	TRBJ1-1	TGTGCCAGCAGTTACGGGGGGATGGACACTGAAGCTTTCTTT	CASSYGGMDTEAFF
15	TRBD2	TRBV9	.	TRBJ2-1	TGTGCCAGCAGCGTAGTAGCGGGGGGGCCGAGAGAGCAGTTCTTC	CASSVVAGGPREQFF
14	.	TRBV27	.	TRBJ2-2	TGTGCCAGCAGTTTCTATCCGAGCACCGGGGAGCTGTTTTTT	CASSFYPSTGELFF
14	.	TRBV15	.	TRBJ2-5	TGTGCCACCAGGAGTCGCGCCCCACTTGAGACCCAGTACTTC	CATRSRAPLETQYF
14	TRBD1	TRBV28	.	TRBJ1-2	TGTGCCAGCAGAAGGACAGGGGGGAACTATGGCTACACCTTC	CASRRTGGNYGYTF
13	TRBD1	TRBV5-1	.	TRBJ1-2	TGCACCAGCAGCGTGACAGGGGTGGATGGCTACACCTTC	CTSSVTGVDGYTF
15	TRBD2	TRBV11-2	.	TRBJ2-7	TGTGCCAGCAGCTTAAGAAGCGGGAGTAGATACGAGCAGTACTTC	CASSLRSGSRYEQYF
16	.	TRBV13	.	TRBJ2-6	TGTGCCAGCAGCTTCTCCCTGAGTTCTGGGGCCAACGTCCTGACTTTC	CASSFSLSSGANVLTF
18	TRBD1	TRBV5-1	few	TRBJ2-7	TGCGCCAGCAGCTTGGGGGGACAGGGGTATGGAAGGTCCTACGAGCAGTACTTC	CASSLGGQGYGRSYEQYF
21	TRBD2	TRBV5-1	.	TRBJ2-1	TGCGCCAGCAGCTTGGAAGGCGGGCTAGCGGGAGGGCCAGGTTCGTACAATGAGCAGTTCTTC	CASSLEGGLAGGPGSYNEQFF
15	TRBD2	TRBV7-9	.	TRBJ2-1	TGTGCCAGCAGCAAAATAGCGGGTCCCTACAATGAGCAGTTCTTC	CASSKIAGPYNEQFF
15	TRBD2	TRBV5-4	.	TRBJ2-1	TGTGCCAGCAGCCCCCCTAGCGGGGCGATCAATGAGCAGTTCTTC	CASSPPSGAINEQFF
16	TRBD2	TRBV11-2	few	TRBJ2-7	TGTGCCAGCAGCTTAGATGCCGGGAGGGCTACCTACGAGCAGTACTTC	CASSLDAGRATYEQYF
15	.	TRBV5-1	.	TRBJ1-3	TGCGCCAGCAGCTTGGTTCCGGCCTCTGGAAACACCATATATTTT	CASSLVPASGNTIYF
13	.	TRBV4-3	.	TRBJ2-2	TGCGCCAGCAGCCAAGTCGTTGGCGGGGAGCTGTTTTTT	CASSQVVGGELFF
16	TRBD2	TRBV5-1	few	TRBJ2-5	TGCGCCAGCACACGGACTAGCGGGAGTCTCGGGGAGACCCAGTACTTC	CASTRTSGSLGETQYF
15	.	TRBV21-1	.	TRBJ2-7	TGTGCCAGCAGCATAAGGACAGGGGGCTCCTACGAGCAGTACTTC	CASSIRTGGSYEQYF
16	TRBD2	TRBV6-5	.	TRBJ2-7	TGTGCCAGCAGTTACCGAGCGGGAGGGGGTGGCTACGAGCAGTACTTC	CASSYRAGGGGYEQYF
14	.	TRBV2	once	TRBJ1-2	TGTGCCGTGCATGGGTCAGACTACGGATATGGCTACACCTTC	CAVHGSDYGYGYTF
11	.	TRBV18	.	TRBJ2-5	TGTGCCAGCTCACCAGGCGTAGAACAGTACTTC	CASSPGVEQYF
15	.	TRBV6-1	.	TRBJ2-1	TGTGCCAGTACCGAAAGCGGAGGTTTGAGTCATGAGCAGTTCTTC	CASTESGGLSHEQFF
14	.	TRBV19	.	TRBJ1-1	TGTGCCAGTAGTCGATTAGGGAAGAACACTGAAGCTTTCTTT	CASSRLGKNTEAFF
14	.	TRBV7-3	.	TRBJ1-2	TGTGCCAGCAGCCTTCCCGGGACTACAGGGGGCTACACCTTC	CASSLPGTTGGYTF
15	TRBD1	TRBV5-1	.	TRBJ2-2	TGCGCCAGCAGCGGGCGACAGGGTGGGACCGGGGAGCTGTTTTTT	CASSGRQGGTGELFF
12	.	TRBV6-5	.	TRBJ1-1	TGTGCCAGCAGTTACTCGACTTCTGAAGCTTTCTTT	CASSYSTSEAFF
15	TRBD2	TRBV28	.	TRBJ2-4	TGTGCCAGCAGTACTAGCGGGGACGACAAAAACATTCAGTACTTC	CASSTSGDDKNIQYF
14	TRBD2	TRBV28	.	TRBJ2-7	TGTGCCAGCAGTTCTCGGGGGGGCCGTATCGAGCAGTACTTC	CASSSRGGRIEQYF
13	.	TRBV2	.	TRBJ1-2	TGTGCCACACGACCGACCCTCACGGTGGGCTACACCTTC	CATRPTLTVGYTF
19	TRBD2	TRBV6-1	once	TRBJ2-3	TGTGCCAGCAGTGGGGGACTAGCGGTAGGTCCCACTAGCACAGATACGCAGTATTTT	CASSGGLAVGPTSTDTQYF
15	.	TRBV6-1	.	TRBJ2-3	TGTGCCAGCAGAAGACAGAGCGGCGGGCCAGATACGCAGTATTTT	CASRRQSGGPDTQYF
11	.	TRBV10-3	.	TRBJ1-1	TGTGCCATCAGTGGGGGTGATTTGTCTTTCTTT	CAISGGDLSFF
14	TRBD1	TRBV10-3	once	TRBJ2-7	TGTGCCATCAGTGTAAACCAGGGGGCATACGAGCAGTACTTC	CAISVNQGAYEQYF
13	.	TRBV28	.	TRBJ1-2	TGTGCCAGCAGTAGGTACAGGGTTAATGGCTACACCTTC	CASSRYRVNGYTF
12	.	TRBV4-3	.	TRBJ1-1	TGCGCCAGCAGCCACCACGATACTGAAGCTTTCTTT	CASSHHDTEAFF
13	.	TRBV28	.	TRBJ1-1	TGTGCCAGCAGTTTTGAGCTGAACACTGAAGCTTTCTTT	CASSFELNTEAFF
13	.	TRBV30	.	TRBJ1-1	TGTGCCTGGAGTCTATACGAAAACACTGAAGCTTTCTTT	CAWSLYENTEAFF
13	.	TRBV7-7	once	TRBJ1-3	TGTGCCAGCAGCTGGGACATCGGAAACACCATATATTTT	CASSWDIGNTIYF
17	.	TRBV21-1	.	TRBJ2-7	TGTGCCAGCAGCGATCCGGGCCCATACCCGCTGAGGTACGAGCAGTACTTC	CASSDPGPYPLRYEQYF
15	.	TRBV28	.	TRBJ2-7	TGTGCTTCCGGGACACCCGACCTCTCATCCTACGAGCAGTACTTC	CASGTPDLSSYEQYF
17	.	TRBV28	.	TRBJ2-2	TGTGCCAGCAGTTTACCCCCCGCGTACGAGAACACCGGGGAGCTGTTTTTT	CASSLPPAYENTGELFF
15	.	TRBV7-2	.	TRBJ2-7	TGTGCCAGCAGTCTGGAAGGGACGCAAAACTACGAGCAGTACTTC	CASSLEGTQNYEQYF
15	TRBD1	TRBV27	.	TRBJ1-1	TGTGCCAGCAGTCTAGCTGGGACAGTGAACACTGAAGCTTTCTTT	CASSLAGTVNTEAFF
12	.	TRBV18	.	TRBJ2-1	TGTGCCAGCTCACCGCCGGACAATGAGCAGTTCTTC	CASSPPDNEQFF
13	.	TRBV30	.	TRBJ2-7	TGTGCCTGGACTGCGGGGGCGACCTACGAGCAGTACTTC	CAWTAGATYEQYF
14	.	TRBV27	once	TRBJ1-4	TGTGCCAGCAGGGTTAGGGCAAATAATGAAAAACTGTTTTTT	CASRVRANNEKLFF